This TCR beta chain came from a study of blood T cell repertoires in COVID-19. Trimming stripped 0 bases from V and 1 base from J, with 8 bases between. The CDR3 length is 15 residues. Germline CDR1 SGHRS, CDR2 YFSETQ. Using immunoSEQ multiplex PCR, the repertoire was profiled, and TCRdb retains in-frame clones only, with some absent. The profile shows around 250,000 clones, 86% of them singletons. The rearrangement joins TRBV5-1 to TRBJ2-4; tentatively, D is TRBD2 (5 bases). The origin of this receptor is a woman in her sixties who had recovered from COVID-19. Sequencing was done on a sample of peripheral blood. In nucleotides, the CDR3 is TGCGCCAGCAGCTTGGCCGGGGAGGCCAAAAACATTCAGTACTTC. Protein product: CASSLAGEAKNIQYF.